A single sample is the source of the 25 T cell receptor beta chains below, sequenced in a study of blood T cell repertoires in COVID-19 (dated by TCRdb to 2018 to 2020). Preparation of the library involved the immunoSEQ multiplex PCR assay. TCRdb re-hosts the immuneACCESS table, in-frame sequences only. Its copies lack some clones; in the studies checked, an unresolved V gene accounts for under half of them, and the cause for the rest is not known. The sample table contains roughly 380,000 clones; only one count was recorded for approximately 80% of them. More than 0.95% of the sample comes from the top ten. The sample was peripheral blood. The source of these receptors is a human donor with acute or convalescent COVID-19. The donor label of this sample is uncertain.

This sequence joins TRBV30 and TRBJ1-5; the D gene is possibly TRBD1 (6 bases). Per the germline V gene, CDR1 is GTSNPN and CDR2 is SVGIG (reference sequence). This CDR3 is 15 amino acids long. The V end was cut by 2 bases, the J end by 0 bases, with 11 bases between. CDR3 loop: CAWSNTGYSNQPQHF. The CDR3 DNA sequence: TGTGCCTGGAGTAACACAGGGTATAGCAATCAGCCCCAGCATTTT.

This chain links TRBV11-3 with TRBJ2-1; 9 bases agree with TRBD2. With V trimmed by 5 bases and J by 7 bases, 12 bases remained unmatched. The CDR3 consists of 16 residues. Germline assignment: CDR1 SGHNT and CDR2 YENEEA. Here the CDR3 reads CASSPGGSGRRNEQFF. CDR3 in DNA: TGTGCCAGCAGCCCCGGCGGGAGCGGGAGGCGGAATGAGCAGTTCTTC.

The chain carries TRBV5-1 and TRBJ2-4; TRBD1 agrees at 7 bases. Germline V gene lookup returns CDR1 SGHRS and CDR2 YFSETQ. The V segment lost 4 bases and the J segment 0 bases; nucleotides outside the gene matches: 7. The CDR3 has 16 amino acids. In nucleotides, the CDR3 is TGCGCCAGCAGCCGAACAGGGGACCTAGCCAAAAACATTCAGTACTTC. Protein sequence: CASSRTGDLAKNIQYF.

V and J are TRBV2 and TRBJ1-5; D might be TRBD1 (6 bases). The germline CDR1 and CDR2 sequences are SNHLY and FYNNEI. The CDR3 has 15 residues. The V gene lost 7 bases and the J gene lost 3 bases, with 16 bases spanning the gap. The CDR3: CASKGGGPINQPQHF. The DNA of the CDR3 is TGTGCCAGCAAAGGGGGAGGGCCCATCAATCAGCCCCAGCATTTT.

The chain links TRBV20-1 to TRBJ2-1; TRBD2 is a possible D gene (5 bases). CDR3 length equals 11 residues. Trimming took 7 bases from V and 9 from J, leaving 13 bases between them. CDR1 DFQATT and CDR2 SNEGSKA come from the germline V gene (reference sequence). CDR3 nucleotide sequence: TGCAGTGTTGATAGGGAGACTGAGCAGTTCTTC. Protein: CSVDRETEQFF.

The V gene is TRBV7-9, the J gene TRBJ1-3; TRBD1 is a possible D gene (6 bases). The V and J ends lost 5 bases and 4 bases respectively, with 12 bases between them. The CDR3 extends over 14 amino acids. Germline V gene lookup returns CDR1 SEHNR and CDR2 FQNEAQ (reference sequence). The CDR3 reads CASSHTGIGNTIYF. Written as DNA, the CDR3 is TGTGCCAGCAGCCACACAGGGATCGGAAACACCATATATTTT.

There are a few counts of this clone. The V and J genes are TRBV19 and TRBJ1-2; no clear D gene. This CDR3 is 15 amino acids long. Trimming left V 1 base short and J 3 bases short, with 12 bases between. Germline CDR1 is LNHDA and CDR2 is SQIVND (reference sequence). CDR3 sequence (DNA): TGTGCCAGTAGTATAGTACTAGGACCCTACTATGGCTACACCTTC. This sequence encodes CASSIVLGPYYGYTF. Supplemented by reference TRBV19 and TRBJ1-2, the full variable domain reads DGGITQSPKYLFRKEGQNVTLSCEQNLNHDAMYWYRQDPGQGLRLIYYSQIVNDFQKGDIAEGYSVSREKKESFPLTVTSAQKNPTAFYLCASSIVLGPYYGYTFGSGTRLTVV.

The chain uses TRBV19 and TRBJ1-1; D gene uncertain. The germline V gene has CDR1 LNHDA and CDR2 SQIVND (reference sequence). The CDR3 totals 15 residues. Deletions cut 1 base from V and 8 bases from J, with 17 bases between. CDR3 bases: TGTGCCAGTAGTATAGTTGAGGGATTGTACGCCGAAGCTTTCTTT. As protein: CASSIVEGLYAEAFF.

This chain uses TRBV10-3 with TRBJ2-3, with TRBD1 matching 7 bases. The V gene's germline CDR1 is ENHRY and CDR2 SYGVKD. V lost 8 bases to trimming and J lost 2 bases; unmatched junction nucleotides: 7. The CDR3 totals 14 residues. The CDR3 region has the DNA TGTGCCATCGCAGTCGGACAGGACACAGATACGCAGTATTTT. This gives the protein CAIAVGQDTDTQYF.

The count of this clone is one. The chain couples TRBV3-1 (or the pseudogene TRBV3-2) to TRBJ1-2; 11 positions match TRBD1. V lost 4 bases, J lost 6 bases, and 7 bases stayed unmatched. Germline CDR1 reads LGHDT; CDR2 reads YNNKEL (reference sequence). The CDR3 length is 15 residues. The CDR3 nucleotides read TGTGCCAGCAGCCCCCGGGACAGGGGGGGTCATGGCTACACCTTC. As protein: CASSPRDRGGHGYTF.

The chain uses TRBV18 and TRBJ2-4; a weak D match, TRBD1 (6 bases). The germline CDR1 and CDR2 sequences are KGHSH and LQKENI. Between the trimmed V and J ends, which lost 3 bases and 4 bases, there was a span of 22 bases. This CDR3 spans 18 amino acids. The CDR3 sequence: CASSPIVPDSQHKNIQYF. In DNA, the CDR3 is TGTGCCAGCTCACCGATTGTACCGGACAGCCAACATAAAAACATTCAGTACTTC.

The chain carries TRBV7-9 and TRBJ2-7, with 7 bases fitting TRBD1. This CDR3 is 13 amino acids long. The germline gives CDR1 SEHNR, CDR2 FQNEAQ (reference sequence). With 5 bases clipped from V and 5 bases from J, the junction kept 6 bases outside the gene matches. The CDR3 protein is CASSGYRGDEQYF. CDR3 bases: TGTGCCAGCAGCGGATACAGGGGAGACGAGCAGTACTTC.

V gene TRBV11-2 combines with J gene TRBJ2-5, with TRBD2 matching over 8 bases. Per germline, CDR1 SGHAT and CDR2 FQNNGV. The CDR3 spans 16 residues. J was trimmed by 4 bases and V by 1 base; bases with no gene match: 8. The CDR3 DNA reads TGTGCCAGCAGCTTAGCTGGCGGGGGGCGGGGAGAGACCCAGTACTTC. Translating gives CASSLAGGGRGETQYF.

The chain links TRBV6-5 to TRBJ2-3; 8 bases are shared with TRBD2. The V segment lost 10 bases and the J segment 3 bases; nucleotides outside the gene matches: 9. Germline assignment: CDR1 MNHEY and CDR2 SVGAGI. This CDR3 is built from 14 residues. The CDR3 region is CATTGGVRTDTQYF. The DNA of the CDR3 is TGTGCCACCACCGGGGGGGTGAGGACAGATACGCAGTATTTT.

The chain uses TRBV2 and TRBJ1-4, with 9 nucleotides matching TRBD1. CDR1 is SNHLY, CDR2 FYNNEI, per germline. The CDR3 is 14 residues long. The V gene end was trimmed by 7 bases and the J gene end by 5 bases; junction bases not matched to a gene: 5. CDR3 in amino acids: CASNRQGGNEKLFF. For the CDR3, the DNA is TGTGCCAGCAACCGACAGGGGGGGAATGAAAAACTGTTTTTT.

This clone was seen only once. The chain combines TRBV9 with TRBJ2-1; 9 bases agree with TRBD2. The CDR3 loop spans 16 amino acids. J lost 9 bases, V lost 0 bases, and 10 bases had no gene match. Germline V gene sequence: CDR1 SGDLS, CDR2 YYNGEE. This CDR3 is CASSVGGSSGAGEQFF. The CDR3 nucleotides are TGTGCCAGCAGCGTAGGGGGGTCTAGCGGGGCGGGTGAGCAGTTCTTC. The variable domain in full, completed from reference TRBV9 and TRBJ2-1, reads DSGVTQTPKHLITATGQRVTLRCSPRSGDLSVYWYQQSLDQGLQFLIQYYNGEERAKGNILERFSAQQFPDLHSELNLSSLELGDSALYFCASSVGGSSGAGEQFFGPGTRLTVL.

This chain joins TRBV11-1 and TRBJ2-5; TRBD2 is a possible D gene (6 bases). The CDR3 length is 15 residues. V lost 1 base and J lost 5, with 14 bases in between. Germline V gene lookup returns CDR1 SGHAT and CDR2 FQDESV (reference sequence). The CDR3 nucleotides read TGTGCCAGCAGCTTAGGAGGGCGGGGCAGGGAGACCCAGTACTTC. It specifies CASSLGGRGRETQYF.

With regard to this clone: This sample includes further DNA sequences coding for the same CDR3. The chain has TRBV19 and TRBJ1-1; D gene unclear. The length of the CDR3 is 13 residues. The germline gives CDR1 LNHDA, CDR2 SQIVND (reference sequence). V lost 3 bases and J 2 bases, leaving 7 bases between the germline ends. In DNA, the CDR3 is TGTGCCAGTAGTATGTTTCTAAACACTGAAGCTTTCTTT. It yields the protein CASSMFLNTEAFF.

This clone appeared many times. Distinct nucleotide sequences in the sample also encode this CDR3. The V and J genes are TRBV6-1 and TRBJ1-5, with D unresolved. The V and J ends lost 2 bases and 4 bases respectively, with 6 bases between them. Germline CDR1 reads MNHNS; CDR2 reads SASEGT. This CDR3 contains 13 residues. The CDR3 region has the DNA TGTGCCAGCAGTGAAACTAGGAATCAGCCCCAGCATTTT. The encoded protein is CASSETRNQPQHF.

This clone turned up a few times. The chain uses TRBV6-5 and TRBJ1-5; TRBD1 agrees at 10 bases. CDR1 and CDR2 (germline): MNHEY, SVGAGI. The CDR3 is 15 amino acids. With 7 bases clipped from V and 7 bases from J, the junction kept 10 bases outside the gene matches. CDR3 sequence reads: CASMPGQGLIQPQHF. CDR3 sequence (DNA): TGTGCCAGCATGCCGGGACAGGGGCTTATCCAGCCCCAGCATTTT.

The chain combines TRBV7-9 with TRBJ2-1, with 12 bases fitting TRBD2. The CDR3 consists of 15 residues. The J segment lost 2 bases and the V segment lost 5 bases, leaving 1 base of the junction unmatched. CDR1 and CDR2 from the germline V gene are SEHNR and FQNEAQ (reference sequence). CDR3 nucleotide sequence: TGTGCCAGCAGCACTAGCGGGGGGCCCTACAATGAGCAGTTCTTC. It yields the protein CASSTSGGPYNEQFF.

This clone turned up a few times. This chain uses TRBV6-1 with TRBJ1-5; 10 bases map to TRBD1. The J segment lost 7 bases and the V segment lost 6 bases, leaving 12 bases of the junction unmatched. CDR1 and CDR2 from the germline V gene are MNHNS and SASEGT. This CDR3 has 16 amino acids. CDR3 region: CASSETLTGGIQPQHF. The CDR3 DNA follows: TGTGCCAGCAGCGAAACTCTGACAGGGGGCATACAGCCCCAGCATTTT.

About this clone itself: The same CDR3 also results from other DNA sequences found in this sample. The chain joins TRBV30 to TRBJ1-5; no definite D call. Germline V gene sequence: CDR1 GTSNPN, CDR2 SVGIG (reference sequence). This CDR3 is built from 13 residues. Trimming removed 2 bases at V and 4 bases at J, with 9 bases between. Here the CDR3 reads CAWSSGPNQPQHF. The CDR3 bases are TGTGCCTGGAGTTCGGGTCCTAATCAGCCCCAGCATTTT.

The gene calls are TRBV3-1 (or the pseudogene TRBV3-2) and TRBJ1-6; D remains ambiguous. From germline, CDR1 is LGHDT and CDR2 YNNKEL (reference sequence). V gave up 2 bases and J gave up 14 bases, with 7 bases separating them. The CDR3 is 11 residues long. The CDR3 loop reads CASSQSRALHF. CDR3 nucleotides: TGTGCCAGCAGCCAATCCCGGGCCCTCCACTTT.

This clone has a handful of counts. The V and J genes are TRBV15 and TRBJ2-6; unclear D gene. In germline, CDR1 is LNHNV, CDR2 YYDKDF (reference sequence). V was pared by 3 bases and J by 2 bases, with 8 bases between. This CDR3 contains 15 residues. The CDR3 coding sequence is TGTGCCACCAGCAGCCGTATTACTGGGGCCAACGTCCTGACTTTC. This codes for CATSSRITGANVLTF.